This note documents a single TCR beta chain sequence. This specimen belongs to a study of technical replicates of blood from a handful of donors. Some clones are missing from TCRdb's copy, which holds only in-frame ones; the method was immunoSEQ multiplex PCR. The sample consists of about 80,000 clones, approximately 94% of them appearing once. The CDR3 contains 16 residues. Germline CDR1 is SGHRS and CDR2 is YFSETQ. Germline trimming cut 0 bases from V and 6 bases from J; bases unmatched to any gene: 9. The sequence was obtained from a human donor in good health. This chain connects TRBV5-1 to TRBJ1-1; 9 bases are shared with TRBD1. The sample comprised T cells isolated from PBMCs. The CDR3 DNA sequence: TGCGCCAGCAGCTTGGGATGGGACAGGGAAGTCCCTGAAGCTTTCTTT. This encodes CASSLGWDREVPEAFF.